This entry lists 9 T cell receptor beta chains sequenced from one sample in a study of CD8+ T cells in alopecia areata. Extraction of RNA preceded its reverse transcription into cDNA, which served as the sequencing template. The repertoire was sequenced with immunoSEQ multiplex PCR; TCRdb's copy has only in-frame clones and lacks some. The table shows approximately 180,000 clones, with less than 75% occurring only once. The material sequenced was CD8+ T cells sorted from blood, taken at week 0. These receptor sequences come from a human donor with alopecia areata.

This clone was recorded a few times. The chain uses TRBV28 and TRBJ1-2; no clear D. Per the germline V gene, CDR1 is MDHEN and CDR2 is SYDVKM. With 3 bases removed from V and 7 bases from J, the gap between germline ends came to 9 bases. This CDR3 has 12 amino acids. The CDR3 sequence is CASSFGWIGYTF. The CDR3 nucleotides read TGTGCCAGCAGTTTCGGTTGGATTGGCTACACCTTC.

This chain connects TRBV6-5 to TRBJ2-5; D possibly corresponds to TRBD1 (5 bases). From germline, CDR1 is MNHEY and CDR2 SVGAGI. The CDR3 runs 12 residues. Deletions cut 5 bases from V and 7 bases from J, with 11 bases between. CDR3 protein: CASSPGFGTQYF. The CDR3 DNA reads TGTGCCAGCAGTCCAGGGTTCGGGACCCAGTACTTC.

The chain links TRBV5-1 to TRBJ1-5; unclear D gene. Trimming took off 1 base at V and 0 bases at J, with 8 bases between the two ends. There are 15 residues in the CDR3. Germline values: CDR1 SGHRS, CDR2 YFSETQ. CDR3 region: CASSLNPYSNQPQHF. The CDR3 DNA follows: TGCGCCAGCAGCTTGAACCCTTATAGCAATCAGCCCCAGCATTTT.

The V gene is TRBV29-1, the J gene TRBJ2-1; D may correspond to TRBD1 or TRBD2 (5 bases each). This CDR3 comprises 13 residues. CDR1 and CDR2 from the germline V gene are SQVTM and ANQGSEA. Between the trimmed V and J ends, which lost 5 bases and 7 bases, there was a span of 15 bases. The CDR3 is CSVIGQGVNEQFF. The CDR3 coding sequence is TGCAGCGTTATCGGGCAGGGAGTGAATGAGCAGTTCTTC.

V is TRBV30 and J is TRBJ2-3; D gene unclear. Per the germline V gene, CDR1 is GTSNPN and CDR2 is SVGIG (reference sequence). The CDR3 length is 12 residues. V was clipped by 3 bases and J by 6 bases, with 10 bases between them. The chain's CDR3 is CAWSVTADTQYF. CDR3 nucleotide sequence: TGTGCCTGGAGCGTTACTGCGGATACGCAGTATTTT.

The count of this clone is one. The CDR3 is CASSREDRDKETQYF. In DNA, the CDR3 is TGTGCCAGCAGCAGAGAGGACAGGGACAAAGAGACCCAGTACTTC. The chain employs TRBV9 and TRBJ2-5; 8 positions match TRBD1. The germline V gene has CDR1 SGDLS and CDR2 YYNGEE. CDR3 length equals 15 residues. Trimming at V came to 4 bases and at J to 3 bases, leaving 8 bases not matched to a gene.

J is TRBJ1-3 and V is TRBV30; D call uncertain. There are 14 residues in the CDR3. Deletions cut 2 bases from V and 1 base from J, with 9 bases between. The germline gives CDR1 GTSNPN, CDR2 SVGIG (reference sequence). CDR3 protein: CAWSLGHSGNTIYF. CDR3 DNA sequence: TGTGCCTGGAGTTTAGGCCATTCTGGAAACACCATATATTTT.

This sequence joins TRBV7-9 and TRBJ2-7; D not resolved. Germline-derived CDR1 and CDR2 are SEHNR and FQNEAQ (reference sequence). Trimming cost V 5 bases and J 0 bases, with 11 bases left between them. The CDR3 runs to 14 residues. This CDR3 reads CASSTRTVSYEQYF. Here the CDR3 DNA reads TGTGCCAGCAGCACCCGGACGGTCTCCTACGAGCAGTACTTC.

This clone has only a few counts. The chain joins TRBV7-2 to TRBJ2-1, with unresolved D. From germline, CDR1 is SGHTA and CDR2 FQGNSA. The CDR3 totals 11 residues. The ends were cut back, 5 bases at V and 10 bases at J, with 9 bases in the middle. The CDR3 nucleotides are TGTGCCAGCAGCCCCCCGCCGGAGCAGTTCTTC. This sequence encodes CASSPPPEQFF.